This T cell receptor (beta chain) came from a study of blood T cell repertoires in COVID-19. Clones were read by immunoSEQ multiplex PCR, and TCRdb kept only the in-frame ones, dropping some. The data show 150,000 or so clones, with roughly 87% seen just once and roughly 4% held by the top ten. The CDR3 has 14 amino acids. Deletions cut 4 bases from V and 3 bases from J, with 11 bases between. Germline V gene lookup returns CDR1 SGDLS and CDR2 YYNGEE. Input material: PBMCs or T cells enriched from blood (not recorded which). The TCR originated in a woman aged 40 to 50 who had been exposed to COVID-19. The chain links TRBV9 to TRBJ1-5; the D is unclear. CDR3 region: CASSLGVNNQPQHF. The CDR3 DNA is TGTGCCAGCAGCCTAGGAGTGAACAATCAGCCCCAGCATTTT.